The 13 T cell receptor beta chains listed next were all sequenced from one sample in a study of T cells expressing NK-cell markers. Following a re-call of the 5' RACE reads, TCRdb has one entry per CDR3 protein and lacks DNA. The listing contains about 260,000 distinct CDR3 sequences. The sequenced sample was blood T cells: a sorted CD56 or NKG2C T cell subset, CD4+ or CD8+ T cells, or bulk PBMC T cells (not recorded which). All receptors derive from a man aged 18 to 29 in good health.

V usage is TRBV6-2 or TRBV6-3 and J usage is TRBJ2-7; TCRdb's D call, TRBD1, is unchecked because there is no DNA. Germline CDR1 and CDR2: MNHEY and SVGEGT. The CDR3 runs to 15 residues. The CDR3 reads CASSYPGTESYEQYF.

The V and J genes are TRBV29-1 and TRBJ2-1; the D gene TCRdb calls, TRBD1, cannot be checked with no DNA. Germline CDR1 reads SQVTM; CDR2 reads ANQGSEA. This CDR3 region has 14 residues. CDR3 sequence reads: CSVGDRVSGNEQFF.

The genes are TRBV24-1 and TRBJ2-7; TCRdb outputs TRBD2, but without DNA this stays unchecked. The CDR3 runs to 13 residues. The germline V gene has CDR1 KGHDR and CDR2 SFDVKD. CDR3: CAAQTSGRNEQYF.

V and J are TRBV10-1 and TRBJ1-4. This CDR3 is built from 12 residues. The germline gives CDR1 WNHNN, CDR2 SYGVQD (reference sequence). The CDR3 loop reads CASSDRTGKLFF.

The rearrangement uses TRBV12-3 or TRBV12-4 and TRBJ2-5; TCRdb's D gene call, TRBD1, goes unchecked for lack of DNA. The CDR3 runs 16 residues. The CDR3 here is CASSFRTGTQGETQYF.

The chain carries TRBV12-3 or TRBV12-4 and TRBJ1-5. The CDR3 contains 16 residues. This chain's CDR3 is CASSTRDRGEGQPQHF.

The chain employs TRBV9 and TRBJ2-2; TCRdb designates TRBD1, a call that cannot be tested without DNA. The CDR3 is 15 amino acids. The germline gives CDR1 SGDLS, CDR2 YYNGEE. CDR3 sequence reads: CASSPQTGRIGELFF. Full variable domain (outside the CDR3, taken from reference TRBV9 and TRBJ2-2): DSGVTQTPKHLITATGQRVTLRCSPRSGDLSVYWYQQSLDQGLQFLIQYYNGEERAKGNILERFSAQQFPDLHSELNLSSLELGDSALYFCASSPQTGRIGELFFGEGSRLTVL.

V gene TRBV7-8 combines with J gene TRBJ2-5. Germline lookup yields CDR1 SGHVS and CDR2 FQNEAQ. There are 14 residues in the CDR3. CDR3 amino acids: CASSLAILGETQYF.

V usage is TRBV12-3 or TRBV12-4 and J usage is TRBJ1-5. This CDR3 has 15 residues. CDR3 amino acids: CASSLAGRSNQPQHF.

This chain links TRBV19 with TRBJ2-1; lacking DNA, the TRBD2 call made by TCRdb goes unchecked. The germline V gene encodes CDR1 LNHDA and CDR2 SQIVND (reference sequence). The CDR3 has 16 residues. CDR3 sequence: CASCSAGGLSYNEQFF. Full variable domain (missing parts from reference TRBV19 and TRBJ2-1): DGGITQSPKYLFRKEGQNVTLSCEQNLNHDAMYWYRQDPGQGLRLIYYSQIVNDFQKGDIAEGYSVSREKKESFPLTVTSAQKNPTAFYLCASCSAGGLSYNEQFFGPGTRLTVL.

CDR3 region: CSAGAYYNEQFF. This chain uses TRBV20-1 with TRBJ2-1; the D gene TCRdb calls, TRBD1, cannot be checked with no DNA. The CDR3 has 12 residues. Germline lookup yields CDR1 DFQATT and CDR2 SNEGSKA (reference sequence).

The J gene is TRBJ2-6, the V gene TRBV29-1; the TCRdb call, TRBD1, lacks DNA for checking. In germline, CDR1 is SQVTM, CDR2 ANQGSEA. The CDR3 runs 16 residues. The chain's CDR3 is CSVESGTKTGANVLTF.

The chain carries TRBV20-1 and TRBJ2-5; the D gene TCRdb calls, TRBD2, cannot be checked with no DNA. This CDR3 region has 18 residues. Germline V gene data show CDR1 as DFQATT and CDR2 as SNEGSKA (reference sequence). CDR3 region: CSALSGLAGDWVRETQYF.